One T cell receptor (beta chain) is described in this entry. Its antigen is undetermined. Both 60 Vbeta primers and 13 Jbeta primers went into the PCR. The authors' processing: An analysis performed later counted 70 million to 90 million unique TCR beta chains (around 9.9 million of them shared). Clones were read by immunoSEQ multiplex PCR, and TCRdb kept only the in-frame ones, dropping some. D and trimming were read from the DNA, whereas the V and J calls and clone size are those reported in that table. This table holds over 120,000 clones, roughly 71% found once. This sample is part of a study of cytomegalovirus exposure and HLA in healthy donors. Overall study results and limits: From TCR beta sequences, most subjects' HLA-A and HLA-B alleles were reportedly predicted accurately. Later analysis demonstrated an association between a missense DCLRE1C variant and TCR beta V- and J-gene trimming. Through in vitro validation, a few CMV-associated chains were shown to be specific for CMV antigens.

The source is a man aged 25 to 45 in good health and CMV-seronegative. The sequenced sample consisted of PBMCs.

Here the CDR3 reads CASSLGQNTEAFF. Here the CDR3 DNA reads TGTGCCAGCAGCCTGGGACAGAACACTGAAGCTTTCTTT. The chain links TRBV14 to TRBJ1-1, with D maybe TRBD1 (6 bases). The germline CDR1 and CDR2 sequences are SGHDN and FVKESK. The CDR3 is made up of 13 amino acids. V lost 4 bases, J lost 1 base, and 7 bases lay in between.